The TCR beta chain under discussion was sequenced for a study of T cells in Graves' hyperthyroidism and ophthalmopathy. General study points: Blood shared most expanded thyroid clonotypes above 0.001. Ophthalmopathy, which appeared later, was predicted by the model a median roughly 6.5 months before onset.

Researchers took RNA transcripts and amplified the TCR beta CDR3 regions from them. HTBI primers were used for first-round RT-PCR of the TCR CDR3. TCRdb re-derived calls from the multiplex PCR reads in MiXCR, one entry per CDR3 protein. This table has about 350,000 distinct CDR3 sequences, approximately 13% appearing once. The authors deemed Graves' hyperthyroidism stable absent ophthalmopathy progression within 18 months. In patients aged 18 to 65, hyperthyroidism was newly diagnosed, with duration under 2 months. Germline V lookup: CDR1 SGHVS, CDR2 FNYEAQ. The CDR3 loop spans 16 amino acids. V dropped 1 base and J dropped 6; count of bases not matched to a gene: 11. This clonotype occurred many times. The antigen remains undetermined.

The chain uses TRBV7-6 and TRBJ2-7; 8 nucleotides match TRBD1. The sequenced sample was blood. This receptor was identified in a young woman with Graves' hyperthyroidism. In nucleotides, the CDR3 is TGTGCCAGCAGCTTAGAATATCCGGGACAGGTATCCGAGCAGTACTTC. Translated, it gives CASSLEYPGQVSEQYF.